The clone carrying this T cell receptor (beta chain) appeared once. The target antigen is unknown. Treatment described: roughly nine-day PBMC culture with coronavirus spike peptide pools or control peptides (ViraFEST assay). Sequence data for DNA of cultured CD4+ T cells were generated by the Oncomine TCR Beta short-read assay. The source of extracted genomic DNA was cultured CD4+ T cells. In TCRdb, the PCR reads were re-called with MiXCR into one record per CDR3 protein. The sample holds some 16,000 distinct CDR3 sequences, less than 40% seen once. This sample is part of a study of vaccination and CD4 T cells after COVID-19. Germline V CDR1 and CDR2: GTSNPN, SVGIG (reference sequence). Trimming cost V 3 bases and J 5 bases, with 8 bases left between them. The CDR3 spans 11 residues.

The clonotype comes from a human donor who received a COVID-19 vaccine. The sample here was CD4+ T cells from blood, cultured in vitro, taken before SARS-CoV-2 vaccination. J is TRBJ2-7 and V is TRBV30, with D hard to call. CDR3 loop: CAWSLKDEQYF. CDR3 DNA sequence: TGTGCCTGGAGCCTCAAGGACGAGCAGTACTTC.